One and the same sample provided the 25 T cell receptor delta chains below, sequenced in a study of γδ T cells in repeated Plasmodium falciparum infection. TCRdb repeated clone calling on the multiplex PCR reads with CATT. Of more than 70,000 delta-chain clones in the sample, 0.8% to 1% are singletons; the top ten hold roughly 9.5%. Flow sorting of PBMC yielded separate Vgamma9/Vdelta2+ and Vdelta2-negative gammadelta T cell populations for bulk repertoire analysis. Sequenced sample: gamma-delta T cells from blood. These receptors all stem from a pool of human donors (malaria-infected and uninfected, not separated).

In its sample, this clone was seen a few times. The TCRdb protein comes from a much larger clone and disagrees with this DNA's translation at residue 7, likely due to a read error; the protein given here is derived from the DNA. The chain uses TRDV2 and TRDJ1; 9 nucleotides match TRDD3. In the absence of a J gene in TCRdb, the DNA was matched to germline to assign it here. The CDR3 runs 16 residues. V was clipped by 0 bases and J by 3 bases; unmatched bases: 7. The germline CDR1 and CDR2 sequences are GEAIGNYY and EKD. The CDR3 DNA is TGTGCCTGTGACACCAACCGAGGGGATACGGCCGATAAACTCATCTTT. Protein sequence: CACDTNRGDTADKLIF.

Note on this clone: This likely reflects a read error, since a far larger clone is one base away. The same CDR3 also results from other DNA sequences found in this sample. The chain links TRDV1 to TRDJ1; D perhaps matches TRDD2 (5 bases). V dropped 7 bases and J dropped 9 bases, with 33 bases sitting between them. Per the germline V gene, CDR1 is TSWWSYY and CDR2 is QGS. This CDR3 is 18 amino acids long. The CDR3 nucleotides are TGTGCTCTTGCCGTCGGGCTTCCAACTCCCCTACCCCTAGAACAACTCATCTTT. Its translation is CALAVGLPTPLPLEQLIF.

There are a few counts of this clone. A far more abundant clone sits one base away, making this likely a read error. Additional DNA sequences in this sample encode the identical CDR3. Here the CDR3 DNA reads TGTGCCTGTGACACCCTCGACCTTCCTACTATCGGGGGACACCACCGCTACACCGATAAGCTCATCTTT. This codes for CACDTLDLPTIGGHHRYTDKLIF. The chain employs TRDV2 and TRDJ1; 9 bases are a match to TRDD2. The CDR3 contains 23 residues. Germline V gene lookup returns CDR1 GEAIGNYY and CDR2 EKD.

In its sample, this clone ranks as medium-sized (0.01 to 0.1%). At the DNA level, this CDR3 is encoded by other sequences in the same sample as well. The J gene is TRDJ1, the V gene TRDV2, with TRDD3 matching 7 bases. Trimming at V came to 3 bases and at J to 0 bases, leaving 3 bases not matched to a gene. The CDR3 consists of 14 residues. CDR1 GEAIGNYY and CDR2 EKD come from the germline V gene. The CDR3, as DNA: TGTGCCTGTGACTTCCTGGGGGACACCGATAAACTCATCTTT. It yields the protein CACDFLGDTDKLIF.

A word on this clone: TCRdb records a much larger clone's protein for this DNA, with a difference at residue 4 that likely arises from a read error; the protein given is the translation of the DNA. V gene TRDV2 combines with J gene TRDJ2, with a weak D call TRDD3 (5 bases). TCRdb offers no J gene call, so here the DNA was matched to germline to obtain one. The CDR3 totals 14 residues. Germline V gives CDR1 GEAIGNYY, CDR2 EKD. CDR3 DNA: TGTGCCTGTGGCACCATTACTGGGACAGCACAACTCTTCTTT. Its translation: CACGTITGTAQLFF.

About this clone: Since a far larger clone is one base different, this is likely a read error. This sample also contains other DNA sequences that code for the same CDR3. The gene calls are TRDV1 and TRDJ1; 10 bases line up with TRDD3. CDR3 length: 21 residues. Germline loops: CDR1 TSWWSYY, CDR2 QGS. The CDR3 DNA reads as TGTGCCCTTGGGGCATTTCCTTCGAAGGTTGGGGGATACAGGTACGCCGATAAACTCATCTTT. Protein sequence: CALGAFPSKVGGYRYADKLIF.

In regard to this clone: The protein TCRdb gives is from a much larger clone and does not agree with this DNA's translation at residue 19, likely a read error; the protein shown here comes from the DNA. The chain couples TRDV3 to TRDJ1; 8 bases map to TRDD3. TCRdb gives no J gene; it was assigned here by matching the DNA to germline. This CDR3 is built from 23 residues. CDR1 is TVYSNPD, CDR2 GDNSRS, per germline (reference sequence). The CDR3 bases are TGTGCCTTTAGAGGGGTTAGGTCGGGCCTACAGGGTGGGGGATTACTGTACACCGGTAAACTCATCTTT. This sequence encodes CAFRGVRSGLQGGGLLYTGKLIF.

Many counts were recorded for this clone. Given a far larger clone just one base away, this is likely a sequencing read error. The identical CDR3 is also encoded by other nucleotide sequences in the sample. This sequence joins TRDV1 and TRDJ1; D remains unclear. CDR1 is TSWWSYY, CDR2 QGS, per germline. The CDR3 is 12 residues long. CDR3 nucleotides: TGTGCTCTTGGGGAATTGCGGTATAAACTCATCTTC. Translating gives CALGELRYKLIF.

This clone appeared a few times. The TCRdb protein, from a much larger clone, departs from this DNA's translation at residue 20, likely by read error; the protein shown derives from the DNA. The chain carries TRDV1 and TRDJ1, with TRDD3 identical over 12 bases. Here the J gene came from matching the DNA to germline, since TCRdb omits it. The CDR3 is 23 residues long. V trimming: 5 bases; J trimming: 10 bases; junction bases outside the gene matches: 35. The germline CDR1 and CDR2 sequences are TSWWSYY and QGS. CDR3 DNA sequence: TGTGCTCTTGGGCATAATCAGATCGTGGGCCCTAGTAGTACAAACTGGGGGATACAGGGACTCATCTTT. Amino acid sequence: CALGHNQIVGPSSTNWGIQGLIF.

About this clone itself: A read error is the likely source, as a far larger clone sits one nucleotide away. This chain links TRDV2 with TRDJ1; possibly TRDD2 for D (5 bases). The J gene was not available in TCRdb and was assigned here by matching the DNA to germline segments. This CDR3 is 17 amino acids long. Germline CDR1 is GEAIGNYY and CDR2 is EKD. V was shortened by 7 bases and J by 3 bases, with 26 bases between the two germline ends. The DNA for the CDR3 is TGTGCCTGCCTGACAAGCCTTCACCGACACCAGGCCGATAAACTCATCTTT. This encodes CACLTSLHRHQADKLIF.

Comments on this clone: This probably arose from a read error, given a far larger clone one base away. The same CDR3 can be traced to other DNA sequences in this sample. CDR3 residues: CACDTLLTPTGGDRFGLYTDKLIF. In DNA form, the CDR3 reads TGTGCCTGTGACACCTTGCTAACACCAACTGGAGGTGACAGGTTCGGCCTGTACACCGATAAACTCATCTTT. V usage is TRDV2 and J usage is TRDJ1, with D perhaps TRDD3 (5 bases). The J gene comes from matching the DNA to germline here; TCRdb lacks it. Germline V gene data show CDR1 as GEAIGNYY and CDR2 as EKD. This CDR3 is 24 amino acids long. Between the trimmed V and J ends, which lost 0 bases and 0 bases, there was a span of 37 bases.

In regard to this clone: For this DNA, TCRdb reports the protein of a much larger clone, which diverges at residue 6, most likely from a read error; the protein presented here is translated directly from the DNA. The rearrangement links TRDV2 to TRDJ1, with a weak D call TRDD3 (5 bases). The J gene, not given by TCRdb, was assigned here from a germline match of the nucleotide sequence. With 0 bases removed from V and 0 bases from J, the gap between germline ends came to 22 bases. CDR1 GEAIGNYY and CDR2 EKD come from the germline V gene. The CDR3 extends over 19 amino acids. CDR3 residues: CACDTVVVGPKGDTDKLIF. CDR3 in DNA: TGTGCCTGTGACACCGTGGTCGTGGGGCCTAAGGGGGACACCGATAAACTCATCTTT.

This clone turned up a few times. The likely explanation is a read error, given a far larger clone one base away. Other nucleotide sequences in the sample specify the same CDR3. The chain uses TRDV2 and TRDJ1; 9 bases fit TRDD3. The J gene was missing in TCRdb and was found by matching the end of the DNA to germline. CDR3 size: 18 residues. The germline V gene encodes CDR1 GEAIGNYY and CDR2 EKD. V shed 3 bases and J 0 bases; nucleotides not matched to a gene: 13. The CDR3 nucleotides read TGTGCCTGTGACCCCCGGATCGACTGGGGGACTAACACCGATAAACTCATCTTT. This codes for CACDPRIDWGTNTDKLIF.

This clone was detected ten times or more. With only one base between it and a far larger clone, this is likely a read error. This same CDR3 is encoded by further DNA sequences in the sample. This chain connects TRDV2 to TRDJ1; a weak D match, TRDD2 (5 bases). Since TCRdb gives no J gene, matching the DNA to germline was used here to assign it. Trimming shortened V by 2 bases and J by 1 base, and 16 bases separated the two germline ends. CDR3 length equals 16 residues. Germline V gene data show CDR1 as GEAIGNYY and CDR2 as EKD. For the CDR3, the DNA is TGTGCCTGTGACAGGGCCTACGCCCCGTCCACCGATAAACTCATCTTT. Amino acid sequence: CACDRAYAPSTDKLIF.

With respect to this clone: A far larger clone is just one base off, so this is likely a read error. The limits of the CDR3 on the DNA are not certain, so only TCRdb's listed CDR3 is given. The chain has TRDV1 and TRDJ1; the table assigns TRDD3, which was not confirmed against the DNA. The CDR3 contains 20 residues when both ends are counted. Germline V gene data show CDR1 as TSWWSYY and CDR2 as QGS. The CDR3: CALGEQVGWGSYSYTDKLIF.

There are a few counts of this clone. A much larger clonotype is one base distant, so this may be a read error. Other DNA sequences in the sample encode the same CDR3. The chain carries TRDV1 and TRDJ1, with TRDD2 matching 9 bases. Because TCRdb records no J gene, it was assigned here through a match of the DNA to germline. The CDR3 contains 19 residues. V shed 3 bases and J 1 base; nucleotides not matched to a gene: 15. Germline V CDR1 and CDR2: TSWWSYY, QGS. The CDR3 loop is CALGEDLPTETLVTDKLIF. In nucleotides, the CDR3 is TGTGCTCTTGGGGAGGACCTTCCTACGGAGACTCTCGTCACCGATAAACTCATCTTT.

This clone was detected only a few times. The protein given by TCRdb reflects a much larger clone and differs at residue 6 from this DNA's translation, likely from a read error; the protein shown is the DNA's translation. The chain combines TRDV2 with TRDJ1; D is unresolved. The J gene, absent from TCRdb, was called here by matching the DNA to germline. This CDR3 contains 15 residues. V was trimmed by 3 bases and J by 0 bases, leaving 13 bases between them. The germline V gene encodes CDR1 GEAIGNYY and CDR2 EKD. CDR3 DNA: TGTGCCTGTGACCCCTTTCTACCGTACACCGATAAACTCATCTTT. It encodes CACDPFLPYTDKLIF.

In regard to this clone: This likely reflects a read error, since a far larger clone is one base away. Other DNA sequences within the sample encode an identical CDR3. The chain combines TRDV2 with TRDJ1, with 12 bases matching TRDD3. From germline, CDR1 is GEAIGNYY and CDR2 EKD. CDR3 size: 18 residues. The CDR3 DNA reads as TGTGCCTGTGACCGACTACTCGACTGGGGGATACAGCCCGACAAACTCATCTTT. Protein: CACDRLLDWGIQPDKLIF.

In this sample, this clone turned up many times. The same CDR3 arises from other DNA sequences in this sample as well. This sequence joins TRDV1 and TRDJ1, with 7 bases lining up with TRDD2. V shed 6 bases, J shed 0 bases, and the junction held 28 bases outside the gene matches. CDR3 length: 22 residues. Germline V lookup: CDR1 TSWWSYY, CDR2 QGS. CDR3 DNA: TGTGCTCTTGGACCTCGCGTTCCTACCATGGGGACAAGACCCAAGTACACCGATAAACTCATCTTT. It codes for CALGPRVPTMGTRPKYTDKLIF.

For this clone: A single base is all that separates this from a far larger clone, so a read error is likely. This same CDR3 is encoded by further DNA sequences in the sample. V is TRDV2 and J is TRDJ1, with D uncertain. TCRdb supplies no J gene; here it was assigned by aligning the nucleotide sequence to germline. The V gene's germline CDR1 is GEAIGNYY and CDR2 EKD. CDR3 length: 16 residues. Here the CDR3 reads CACDTVGAPYTDKLIF. CDR3 DNA sequence: TGTGCCTGCGACACCGTCGGGGCACCTTACACCGATAAACTCATCTTT.

On this clone: It differs at one base from a far larger clone, so likely a read error. The sample has other DNA sequences that encode this CDR3 too. The chain is built from TRDV1 and TRDJ1; TRDD2 might be the D (6 bases). The J gene, not given by TCRdb, was assigned here from a germline match of the nucleotide sequence. The CDR3 extends over 22 amino acids. Germline CDR1 reads TSWWSYY; CDR2 reads QGS. V shed 3 bases and J shed 0 bases, with 32 bases lying between them. The CDR3 bases are TGTGCTCTTGGGGATGCTCTTCCTGCGAAAAATCGGTACCCCCAGTACACCGATAAACTCATCTTT. It codes for CALGDALPAKNRYPQYTDKLIF.

This clone turned up a few times. The protein held in TCRdb is that of a much larger clone and does not match this DNA's translation at residue 7, likely because of a read error; the protein shown is translated from the DNA. This same CDR3 is encoded by further DNA sequences in the sample. The rearrangement uses TRDV1 and TRDJ1, with D hard to call. The V end lost 4 bases, the J end lost 7 bases, and 19 bases lay between the germline ends. The germline V gene encodes CDR1 TSWWSYY and CDR2 QGS. The CDR3 totals 15 residues. The CDR3 loop reads CALGAPLRATFKLIF. The DNA for the CDR3 is TGTGCTCTTGGGGCCCCTCTTCGGGCTACGTTTAAACTCATCTTT.

This clone was picked up many times. TRDV2 is the V gene, and the J gene was not called; the table assigns TRDD3, which was not confirmed against the DNA. The CDR3 runs 14 residues. Germline CDR1 is GEAIGNYY and CDR2 is EKD. Written as DNA, the CDR3 is TGTGCCGCGACTGGGGGCCCCTACACCGATAAACTCACCTTT. This sequence encodes CAATGGPYTDKLTF.

Remarks on this clone: The TCRdb protein, from a much larger clone, departs from this DNA's translation at residue 14, likely by read error; the protein shown derives from the DNA. The chain carries TRDV2 and TRDJ1; D may be TRDD2 or TRDD3 (6 bases each). The CDR3 runs 18 residues. Germline lookup yields CDR1 GEAIGNYY and CDR2 EKD. V lost 3 bases and J 6 bases, leaving 28 bases between the germline ends. In nucleotides, the CDR3 is TGTGCCTGTGACCAAATGGCCTTCCCGGGGGACGGGAGCAATAAACTCATCTTT. This gives the protein CACDQMAFPGDGSNKLIF.

Of note for this clone: The protein given by TCRdb reflects a much larger clone and differs at residue 16 from this DNA's translation, likely from a read error; the protein shown is the DNA's translation. The chain combines TRDV2 with TRDJ1, with TRDD3 matching over 9 bases. Here the J gene was assigned by germline matching of the DNA, as TCRdb has none. Germline V CDR1 and CDR2: GEAIGNYY, EKD. The CDR3 has 23 residues. J was trimmed by 3 bases and V by 3 bases; bases with no gene match: 31. The CDR3 is CACDLRHLENLLGDTHRSDKLIF. CDR3 nucleotides: TGTGCCTGTGACCTTCGCCATCTAGAGAATTTACTGGGGGACACACACCGCTCCGATAAACTCATCTTT.